This is a list of T cell receptor beta chains from one sample in a study of monozygotic twins with inflammatory bowel disease. TCRdb reprocessed the 5' RACE reads and stores each CDR3 protein as one record, lacking DNA. In all, the sample yields a few hundred thousand distinct CDR3 sequences. The material sequenced was blood. These receptors originate from a human donor with ulcerative colitis or Crohn's disease, or a healthy co-twin of an affected twin (not recorded which). Both conserved end residues are part of each CDR3.

TRBV20-1	TRBJ2-1	CSAKRQGVYNEQFF
TRBV9	TRBJ1-1	CASSSNPGTGGEAFF
TRBV6-1	TRBJ1-1	CASSPHTGWTEAFF
TRBV18	TRBJ1-2	CASSPERRAVIDYGYTF
TRBV11-2	TRBJ2-5	CASRNVQGFGETQYF
TRBV7-2	TRBJ1-3	CASSLGPASSGNTIYF
TRBV20-1	TRBJ1-2	CSASGGLAGFNYGYTF
TRBV20-1	TRBJ2-5	CSAREGRVPQETQYF
TRBV4-2	TRBJ1-5	CASSQVLEGAGQPQHF
TRBV7-9	TRBJ2-3	CASSLVELTDTQYF
TRBV5-1	TRBJ2-1	CASSLPSGGADEQFF
TRBV28	TRBJ1-1	CASLGRQQAFF
TRBV7-3	TRBJ2-3	CASSLIGSSDTQYF
TRBV18	TRBJ2-1	CASSQASSYNEQFF
TRBV24-1	TRBJ2-3	CATGGGDRDTQYF
TRBV5-1	TRBJ1-6	CASSLEGGWNSPLHF
TRBV4-1	TRBJ1-6	CASSQGLADRNSPLHF
TRBV25-1	TRBJ2-2	CASSRQSTGELFF
TRBV5-1	TRBJ1-3	CASSFYREGIGNTIYF
TRBV6-1	TRBJ2-5	CASRPPRVLYQETQYF
TRBV20-1	TRBJ1-6	CSARDFSNSPLHF
TRBV6-1	TRBJ2-3	CASGRTGVQDTQYF
TRBV12-3/TRBV12-4	TRBJ2-3	CASKEGAPSDTQYF
TRBV4-2	TRBJ1-2	CASSQGTSNYGYTF
TRBV6-2/TRBV6-3	TRBJ1-6	CASKTRGSYNSPLHF
TRBV10-3	TRBJ2-1	CAILPGLAGGSSYNEQFF
TRBV10-3	TRBJ1-2	CAITSDRGYGYTF
TRBV6-7	TRBJ2-7	CASSYPDRGAYEQYF
TRBV20-1	TRBJ1-5	CSARTVNSNQPQHF
TRBV10-3	TRBJ2-7	CAIRQTGARPYEQYF
TRBV3-1	TRBJ1-2	CASSQAPTYGYTF
TRBV4-1	TRBJ2-7	CASSQFLGLLSSYEQYF
TRBV14	TRBJ2-2	CASSQPGQRNTGELFF
TRBV20-1	TRBJ2-5	CSVPSLAETQYF
TRBV12-3/TRBV12-4	TRBJ1-1	CASSLAVYLGNTEAFF
TRBV29-1	TRBJ2-3	CSVRRGGDTDTQYF